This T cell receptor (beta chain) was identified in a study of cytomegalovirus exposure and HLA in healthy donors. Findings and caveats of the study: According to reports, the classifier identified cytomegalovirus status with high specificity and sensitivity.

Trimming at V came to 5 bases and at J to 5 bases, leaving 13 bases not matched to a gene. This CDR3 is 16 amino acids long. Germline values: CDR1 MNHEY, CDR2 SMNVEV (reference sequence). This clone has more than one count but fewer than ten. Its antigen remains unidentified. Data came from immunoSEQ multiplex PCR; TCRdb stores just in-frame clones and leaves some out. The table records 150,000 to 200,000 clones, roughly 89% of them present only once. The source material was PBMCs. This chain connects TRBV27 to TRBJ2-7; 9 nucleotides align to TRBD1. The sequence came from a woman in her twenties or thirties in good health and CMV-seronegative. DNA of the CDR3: TGTGCCAGCAGTACGGTACCGGGACAGGGTACCCACGAGCAGTACTTC. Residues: CASSTVPGQGTHEQYF.